This TCR beta chain was captured by sequencing in a study of cytomegalovirus exposure and HLA in healthy donors. Findings and limits, study-wide: Most TCR sequences showed up rarely, but some public TCRs showed up in many donors. A later analysis reportedly found fewer N-insertions in an Asian-associated ancestry cluster than the roughly 730-donor mean. Sequencing artifact likely explains a cluster of highly shared sequence variants. Being productive about 87% or about 30% of the time was typical of most TCR beta V segments in an earlier analysis.

The germline CDR1 and CDR2 sequences are SNHLY and FYNNEI. The CDR3 sequence is 16 residues long. V shed 0 bases and J 1 base; nucleotides not matched to a gene: 4. A multiplex PCR was run with 60 Vbeta primers and 13 Jbeta primers. The protocol was immunoSEQ multiplex PCR, while the TCRdb copy is restricted to in-frame clones and leaves out a portion. The sample contains about 100,000 clones, around 77% of which appear only once. As to this clone: Its specificity is not known.

The source of this sequence is a male donor in good health and CMV-seronegative. Sequenced: PBMCs. This chain joins TRBV2 and TRBJ2-7, with TRBD2 matching 9 bases. CDR3 coding DNA: TGTGCCAGCAGTGAAGCGGGGCTAGCGGGGTCCTACGAGCAGTACTTC. Residues: CASSEAGLAGSYEQYF.